Reported below is one T cell receptor beta chain. Its antigen is as yet unknown. This record comes from a study of human T cells and chemical hapten exposure. Study-level background: During the roughly 25-week study period, patients had diphenylcyclopropenone applied to the scalp every week. Upper-back patches of 0.01% DPC were read at 6 days. Alopecia universalis, totalis or areata was present in patients who were mostly female. Study-wide results and caveats: Significantly greater numbers of large CDR3 similarity clusters came from expanded TCRs than from controls.

TCRdb itself ran the RACE reads through MiXCR, one entry per CDR3 protein. Here the sample spans approximately 340,000 distinct CDR3 sequences, approximately 6.3% being singletons. Time point noted: patch test 1, 2 weeks after DPC sensitization. Stated treatment: therapeutic diphenylcyclopropenone sensitization with weekly scalp DPC. V lost 8 bases and J lost 0, with 11 bases in between. Per germline, CDR1 MDHEN and CDR2 SYDVKM. The CDR3 has 13 amino acids. The genes are TRBV28 and TRBJ2-7; D not certain. Specimen: whole blood, collected in connection with sensitization to the hapten diphenylcyclopropenone (DPC). The TCR was taken from a woman aged 18-29 years with alopecia areata. Some clones in this sample may be carry-over from other donors' samples. In DNA form, the CDR3 reads TGTGCCAGCCTTCGGTCCTACTCCTACGAGCAGTACTTC. Translation gives CASLRSYSYEQYF.